This T cell receptor (beta chain) appears in the sequencing data of a study of metastatic and nonmetastatic thyroid tumors (TCRdb year 2020). At the level of the whole study: Repertoires from peripheral blood and from tumor or nodule tissue samples of malignant and benign thyroid patients were compared. On the study overall, not on this receptor specifically: In both blood and tumor samples, malignant tumors were reported to have significantly higher TCR beta diversity than benign nodules.

Taken from the germline V gene, the CDR1 and CDR2 loops are MNHEY and SVGAGI. The CDR3 has 13 amino acids, counting the end cysteine and phenylalanine. Of the read, only the CDR3 DNA is kept; its 39 bases are in frame from base 1. V is clipped by 4 bases and J by 7 bases, and the sequence between their germline boundaries is 13 bases long. No treatment had been received by any patient before thyroid surgery. The study retrospectively analysed patient clinical samples collected from the early 2010s to the late 2010s using T-cell receptor beta sequencing. Library generation was performed with PCR. Sequencing relied on an Illumina HiSeq 4000. The TCR beta-chain CDR3 region of each patient was profiled by high-throughput sequencing. In the original analysis: Drawing on CDR3 differences between clinicopathological groups, the researchers built a classifier meant to tell apart patients with distant-metastatic papillary thyroid cancer. The Shannon index was used to measure repertoire diversity, and the Morisita-Horn index was used to measure how similar tumor and blood repertoires were. In TCRdb, the public reads were trimmed at Q25 with fastp and aligned with MiXCR, with productive beta chains retained. These V and J calls originate from TCRdb's pipeline instead of the authors' own analysis. This sample lists more than 90,000 clones; about 13% were detected once. Around 10% of the sample goes to the ten largest clones.

This clone was recorded many times. Which antigen it targets is not known. No much larger clone exists at a distance of one base, and base qualities are not known. The TCR was taken from a female donor with papillary thyroid cancer or a benign thyroid nodule (not recorded which). Some clones in this sample may be carry-over from other donors' samples. The V gene is TRBV6-5 and the J gene is TRBJ1-2; the D gene cannot be resolved reliably. The material sequenced was blood. The nucleotide sequence is TGTGCCAGCAGTTCGAACATGGCCTCTGGCTACACCTTC. This encodes CASSSNMASGYTF.